This T cell receptor (beta chain) was found in a study of blood T cell repertoires in COVID-19. The CDR3 runs to 13 residues. Germline-derived CDR1 and CDR2 are PRHDT and FYEKMQ (reference sequence). V lost 4 bases and J lost 3; bases outside the gene matches: 2. The repertoire was sequenced with immunoSEQ multiplex PCR; TCRdb's copy has only in-frame clones and lacks some. The sample lists some 170,000 clones, 75% to 80% occurring once. The sample taken for sequencing was peripheral blood. The chain couples TRBV13 to TRBJ2-7; 8 nucleotides align to TRBD2. This sequence was found in a woman aged 45-60 years with active or convalescent COVID-19. CDR3 sequence: CASSSGTSYEQYF. In DNA, the CDR3 is TGTGCCAGCAGCTCAGGGACTAGCTACGAGCAGTACTTC.